Following are 7 T cell receptor beta chains from one sample sequenced in a study of blood T cells in healthy people across ages. A second PCR, run for about 7 to 11 cycles, used a sample-barcoded 5' primer plus a J-beta primer mix. Each CDR3 protein is one row after TCRdb ran MiXCR on the 5' RACE reads. The sample records 1.2 million to 1.5 million distinct CDR3 sequences, 59% being singletons. The sequencing sample was made of blood. The origin of the receptors is a man between 18 and 35 years old in good health.

This clonotype appeared once. The chain couples TRBV4-1 to TRBJ2-1; 7 bases match TRBD1. Germline V gives CDR1 MGHRA, CDR2 YSYEKL. The CDR3 covers 16 residues. The V segment lost 4 bases and the J segment 2 bases; nucleotides outside the gene matches: 8. CDR3 DNA sequence: TGCGCCAGCAGCCCCTTCGGGGACAGCACCTACAATGAGCAGTTCTTC. Protein: CASSPFGDSTYNEQFF.

The chain joins TRBV7-9 to TRBJ2-7; weak D call: TRBD1 (6 bases). Germline values: CDR1 SEHNR, CDR2 FQNEAQ (reference sequence). The length of the CDR3 is 15 residues. V dropped 6 bases and J dropped 3 bases, with 18 bases sitting between them. CDR3: CASRQTGSGLYEQYF. Here the CDR3 DNA reads TGTGCCAGCAGGCAAACAGGGTCGGGCCTCTACGAGCAGTACTTC.

The J gene is TRBJ2-3, the V gene TRBV4-3, with D perhaps assigned TRBD1 or TRBD2 (5 bases each). Germline CDR1 LGHNA, CDR2 YSLEER. The ends were cut back, 2 bases at V and 2 bases at J, with 14 bases in the middle. CDR3 length: 16 amino acids. CDR3 in amino acids: CASSQFVGVNTDTQYF. Written as DNA, the CDR3 is TGCGCCAGCAGCCAATTCGTGGGGGTTAACACAGATACGCAGTATTTT.

This clonotype was recorded a few times. This sequence joins TRBV5-1 and TRBJ1-1; TRBD1 might be the D (5 bases). Germline V lookup: CDR1 SGHRS, CDR2 YFSETQ. The CDR3 extends over 14 amino acids. V was shortened by 2 bases and J by 5 bases, with 13 bases between the two germline ends. The CDR3 nucleotides read TGCGCCAGCAGCTTACGAGGGGTGAGGACTGAAGCTTTCTTT. This codes for CASSLRGVRTEAFF. The full variable domain, its missing parts supplied by reference TRBV5-1 and TRBJ1-1, is KAGVTQTPRYLIKTRGQQVTLSCSPISGHRSVSWYQQTPGQGLQFLFEYFSETQRNKGNFPGRFSGRQFSNSRSEMNVSTLELGDSALYLCASSLRGVRTEAFFGQGTRLTVV.

This chain connects TRBV6-2 or TRBV6-3 to TRBJ2-1; no clear D gene. CDR3 size: 15 residues. The ends were cut back, 5 bases at V and 10 bases at J, with 21 bases in the middle. The germline V gene has CDR1 MNHEY and CDR2 SVGEGT. In DNA form, the CDR3 reads TGTGCCAGCAGTCCCGTAGCTATGCCCTCCCAAGAGCAGTTCTTC. It codes for CASSPVAMPSQEQFF.

The table lists this clonotype with a few counts. This sequence joins TRBV4-1 and TRBJ2-3, with D possibly being TRBD1 (5 bases). V lost 4 bases and J lost 0, with 14 bases in between. From germline, CDR1 is MGHRA and CDR2 YSYEKL. This CDR3 contains 16 residues. The chain's CDR3 is CASSLPGLTSTDTQYF. In DNA, the CDR3 is TGCGCCAGCAGCCTTCCAGGGTTGACTAGCACAGATACGCAGTATTTT.

The chain carries TRBV3-1 and TRBJ1-2; 11 bases line up with TRBD1. The length of the CDR3 is 16 residues. The V gene end was trimmed by 6 bases and the J gene end by 8 bases; junction bases not matched to a gene: 14. Germline CDR1 LGHDT, CDR2 YNNKEL (reference sequence). CDR3 bases: TGTGCCAGCAGTCACTCACCGGACAGGGGGCCTAGAGGCTACACCTTC. It yields the protein CASSHSPDRGPRGYTF. Variable domain in full (rest from reference TRBV3-1 and TRBJ1-2): DTAVSQTPKYLVTQMGNDKSIKCEQNLGHDTMYWYKQDSKKFLKIMFSYNNKELIINETVPNRFSPKSPDKAHLNLHINSLELGDSAVYFCASSHSPDRGPRGYTFGSGTRLTVV.